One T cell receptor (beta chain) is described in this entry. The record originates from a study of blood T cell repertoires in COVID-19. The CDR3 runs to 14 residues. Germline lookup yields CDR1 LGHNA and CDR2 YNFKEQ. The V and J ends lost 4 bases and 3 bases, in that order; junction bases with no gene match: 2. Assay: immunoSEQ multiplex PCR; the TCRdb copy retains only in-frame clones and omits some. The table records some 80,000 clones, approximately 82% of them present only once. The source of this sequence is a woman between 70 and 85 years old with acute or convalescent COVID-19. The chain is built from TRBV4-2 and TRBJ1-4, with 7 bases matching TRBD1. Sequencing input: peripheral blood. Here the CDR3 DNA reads TGTGCCAGCAGCCTCGGGACAGCTAATGAAAAACTGTTTTTT. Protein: CASSLGTANEKLFF.